The 6 T cell receptor beta chains given below trace back to one sample, sequenced in a study of early T cells in non-severe SARS-CoV-2 infection. One entry per CDR3 protein, called by TCRdb with MiXCR from the 5' RACE reads. The repertoire includes some 66,000 distinct CDR3 sequences, approximately 8.3% of them detected once, and roughly 3.2% sits in the top ten. The source material was whole blood. The receptors derive from an adult who was a healthcare worker with PCR-confirmed SARS-CoV-2 infection or an uninfected control (not recorded which).

The chain combines TRBV27 with TRBJ2-3; 7 positions match TRBD2. Losses at the gene ends were 0 bases for V and 4 bases for J; bases not matched to a gene: 7. The length of the CDR3 is 16 residues. CDR1 is MNHEY and CDR2 is SMNVEV in the germline V gene (reference sequence). Here the CDR3 DNA reads TGTGCCAGCAGTTTATCGGAAGGGAGGGATGCAGATACGCAGTATTTT. It yields the protein CASSLSEGRDADTQYF.

The chain carries TRBV20-1 and TRBJ2-7; TRBD1 or TRBD2 may be the D gene (7 bases each). The germline gives CDR1 DFQATT, CDR2 SNEGSKA (reference sequence). The CDR3 has 12 amino acids. The CDR3 DNA reads as TGCAGCCTATCAGGGGGGGAAGGCGAGCAGTACTTC. Translated, it gives CSLSGGEGEQYF.

Ten or more counts support this clonotype. V is TRBV20-1 and J is TRBJ1-1, with TRBD1 matching 7 bases. The CDR3 extends over 14 amino acids. CDR1 and CDR2 from the germline V gene are DFQATT and SNEGSKA (reference sequence). The V segment lost 2 bases and the J segment 3 bases; nucleotides outside the gene matches: 6. The CDR3 coding sequence is TGCAGTGCTAGATCCCGGACAGGCTACACTGAAGCTTTCTTT. Protein: CSARSRTGYTEAFF.

The sample holds many counts of this clonotype. The gene calls are TRBV27 and TRBJ2-7; tentatively, D is TRBD2 (5 bases). The CDR3 totals 14 residues. V lost 5 bases to trimming and J lost 1 base, with 12 bases between them. Germline assignment: CDR1 MNHEY and CDR2 SMNVEV (reference sequence). CDR3 region: CASSPSGLSYEQYF. Written as DNA, the CDR3 is TGTGCCAGCAGTCCCTCTGGACTGTCCTACGAGCAGTACTTC.

V usage is TRBV20-1 and J usage is TRBJ1-5; no clear D. The CDR3 contains 17 residues. V dropped 0 bases and J dropped 0 bases, with 15 bases sitting between them. Looked up from germline, CDR1 is DFQATT and CDR2 is SNEGSKA (reference sequence). The CDR3 here is CSARDTLHPSSNQPQHF. In DNA, the CDR3 is TGCAGTGCTAGAGATACCCTTCACCCGAGTAGCAATCAGCCCCAGCATTTT.

The gene calls are TRBV6-5 and TRBJ2-7; D might be TRBD1 (6 bases). Trimming pared 0 bases from V and 2 bases from J, leaving 11 bases between. This CDR3 spans 15 amino acids. Looked up from germline, CDR1 is MNHEY and CDR2 is SVGAGI. CDR3 in DNA: TGTGCCAGCAGTTACTCGAAACAGGGAACCTACGAGCAGTACTTC. Its translation: CASSYSKQGTYEQYF.